These 27 T cell receptor beta chains were sequenced from one sample in a study of identical twins. One entry per CDR3 protein, called by TCRdb with MiXCR from the 5' RACE reads. The top ten hold around 0.52% of the sample, which has 460,000 or so distinct CDR3 sequences, 12% to 15% seen once. These same records also appear under a second study, on yellow fever vaccine responses in identical twins.

Sequencing was done on a sample of CD4+ T cells sorted from blood. The receptors were sampled from a woman younger than 30 in good health.

The chain combines TRBV18 with TRBJ2-7; D is perhaps TRBD2 (6 bases). Germline CDR1 and CDR2: KGHSH and LQKENI. The CDR3 is 13 residues long. V gave up 5 bases and J gave up 7 bases, with 15 bases separating them. The CDR3 coding sequence is TGTGCCAGCTCAGCCGGGACGGCGGGAGAGCAGTACTTC. The encoded protein is CASSAGTAGEQYF.

This clonotype was detected many times. This chain uses TRBV29-1 with TRBJ2-3; TRBD2 aligns across 11 bases. V gave up 7 bases and J gave up 1 base; unmatched junction bases: 4. The CDR3 length is 14 residues. Looked up from germline, CDR1 is SQVTM and CDR2 is ANQGSEA. CDR3 amino acids: CSALAGGGTDTQYF. Written as DNA, the CDR3 is TGCAGCGCCCTAGCGGGAGGTGGCACAGATACGCAGTATTTT.

This rearrangement joins TRBV7-2 to TRBJ2-7; 8 bases align to TRBD2. Germline assignment: CDR1 SGHTA and CDR2 FQGNSA. The CDR3 length is 14 residues. The trim removed 7 bases at V and 4 bases at J, leaving 9 bases unmatched. As DNA, the CDR3 is TGTGCCAGCACCGTACTAGCGGCGGAATACGAGCAGTACTTC. Protein product: CASTVLAAEYEQYF.

The V call is TRBV10-3, the J call TRBJ2-1; possibly TRBD2 for D (5 bases). CDR1 is ENHRY, CDR2 SYGVKD, per germline. This CDR3 contains 14 residues. Trimming stripped 6 bases from V and 6 bases from J, with 15 bases between. The CDR3 coding sequence is TGTGCCATCAGAGCGGAGCTAGTCGGCAATGAGCAGTTCTTC. This sequence encodes CAIRAELVGNEQFF.

The rearrangement uses TRBV12-3 or TRBV12-4 and TRBJ2-1, with 7 bases identical to TRBD1. The CDR3 extends over 14 amino acids. V lost 6 bases and J lost 6; bases outside the gene matches: 8. The CDR3 reads CASSRGGRPNEQFF. DNA of the CDR3: TGTGCCAGCAGCAGAGGGGGCCGTCCCAATGAGCAGTTCTTC.

The chain is built from TRBV4-1 and TRBJ2-5; D call uncertain. Trimming pared 0 bases from V and 5 bases from J, leaving 10 bases between. Germline V CDR1 and CDR2: MGHRA, YSYEKL. The CDR3 totals 14 residues. The CDR3 DNA sequence: TGCGCCAGCAGCCAAGATTTAAGTGGGGAGACCCAGTACTTC. This gives the protein CASSQDLSGETQYF.

This clonotype was seen a handful of times. The rearrangement joins TRBV20-1 to TRBJ2-7; 10 nucleotides match TRBD1. The CDR3 has 14 residues. Per the germline V gene, CDR1 is DFQATT and CDR2 is SNEGSKA (reference sequence). Germline trimming cut 0 bases from V and 3 bases from J; bases unmatched to any gene: 2. CDR3 in DNA: TGCAGTGCTAGAGAGGGACAGGGGTTCTACGAGCAGTACTTC. Translation gives CSAREGQGFYEQYF.

At least ten counts were recorded for this clonotype. V usage is TRBV28 and J usage is TRBJ2-2; the match to TRBD1 covers 7 bases. V lost 2 bases to trimming and J lost 0 bases; unmatched junction nucleotides: 6. Looked up from germline, CDR1 is MDHEN and CDR2 is SYDVKM. This CDR3 is 17 amino acids long. CDR3 region: CASSLDRTGTNTGELFF. CDR3 bases: TGTGCCAGCAGTTTAGACCGGACAGGCACGAACACCGGGGAGCTGTTTTTT.

The genes are TRBV3-1 and TRBJ2-2; no firm D call. Germline V gene sequence: CDR1 LGHDT, CDR2 YNNKEL (reference sequence). Trimming took 4 bases from V and 4 from J, leaving 13 bases between them. CDR3 length: 15 amino acids. CDR3 DNA: TGTGCCAGCAGCCCGTACCCTGACTCCACCGGGGAGCTGTTTTTT. Encoded protein: CASSPYPDSTGELFF.

This chain connects TRBV28 to TRBJ2-7; 8 nucleotides match TRBD2. Germline CDR1 and CDR2: MDHEN and SYDVKM. V lost 7 bases and J lost 1; bases outside the gene matches: 12. The CDR3 covers 16 residues. The CDR3 DNA is TGTGCCAGCACCCCTGGAGGGGTAGCGGGATCCTACGAGCAGTACTTC. This sequence encodes CASTPGGVAGSYEQYF. Full variable domain (remainder filled in from reference TRBV28 and TRBJ2-7): DVKVTQSSRYLVKRTGEKVFLECVQDMDHENMFWYRQDPGLGLRLIYFSYDVKMKEKGDIPEGYSVSREKKERFSLILESASTNQTSMYLCASTPGGVAGSYEQYFGPGTRLTVT.

This clonotype was seen only a few times. The chain links TRBV2 to TRBJ2-1; 7 nucleotides agree with TRBD2. There are 20 residues in the CDR3. Germline V lookup: CDR1 SNHLY, CDR2 FYNNEI. J gave up 5 bases and V 8 bases, and 27 bases lay outside the gene matches. CDR3 DNA: TGTGCCAGCTACGTGGGGTTTTCGATTCCTGGGCTAGCGGAGAACAATGAGCAGTTCTTC. It yields the protein CASYVGFSIPGLAENNEQFF.

This clonotype was seen ten or more times. V gene TRBV29-1 combines with J gene TRBJ2-3, with 11 bases aligning to TRBD2. The CDR3 has 16 residues. The germline CDR1 and CDR2 sequences are SQVTM and ANQGSEA. J lost 0 bases, V lost 6 bases, and 8 bases had no gene match. CDR3 sequence (DNA): TGCAGCGTATCGGGACTAGCGGAACATAGCACAGATACGCAGTATTTT. Translating it yields CSVSGLAEHSTDTQYF.

V gene TRBV6-5 combines with J gene TRBJ1-1; D remains ambiguous. This CDR3 is built from 11 residues. The ends were cut back, 7 bases at V and 5 bases at J, with 8 bases in the middle. CDR1 is MNHEY, CDR2 SVGAGI, per germline. In nucleotides, the CDR3 is TGTGCCAGCAAAAACCCGACTGAAGCTTTCTTT. Translating it yields CASKNPTEAFF.

There are a few counts of this clonotype. V usage is TRBV10-2 and J usage is TRBJ2-1; 7 bases agree with TRBD2. This CDR3 is built from 13 residues. The V and J ends lost 3 bases and 7 bases, in that order; junction bases with no gene match: 3. Germline V gene sequence: CDR1 WSHSY, CDR2 SAAADI. The chain's CDR3 is CASSEGGSNEQFF. The CDR3 region has the DNA TGCGCCAGCAGTGAAGGCGGGAGTAATGAGCAGTTCTTC.

Ten or more counts support this clonotype. The chain joins TRBV12-3 or TRBV12-4 to TRBJ2-5, with TRBD2 as a possible D gene (6 bases). This CDR3 comprises 12 residues. V lost 8 bases and J 4 bases, leaving 11 bases between the germline ends. Here the CDR3 DNA reads TGTGCCAGCTCCCTAGCGCCAGAGACCCAGTACTTC. Translated, it gives CASSLAPETQYF.

This clonotype was seen more than once but under ten times. The rearrangement uses TRBV5-1 and TRBJ2-6; D remains ambiguous. Deletions cut 7 bases from V and 0 bases from J, with 8 bases between. The CDR3 length is 14 residues. CDR1 is SGHRS and CDR2 is YFSETQ in the germline V gene. The CDR3 protein is CASGRSSGANVLTF. The CDR3 DNA reads TGCGCCAGCGGAAGGAGCTCTGGGGCCAACGTCCTGACTTTC.

This clonotype was counted between two and nine times. The chain recombines TRBV15 with TRBJ2-7, with D perhaps TRBD1 (6 bases). Trimming cost V 8 bases and J 7 bases, with 15 bases left between them. Looked up from germline, CDR1 is LNHNV and CDR2 is YYDKDF (reference sequence). This CDR3 has 12 amino acids. CDR3 DNA sequence: TGTGCCACCGGACAACAGGGTTGGGAGCAGTACTTC. Encoded protein: CATGQQGWEQYF. Supplemented by reference TRBV15 and TRBJ2-7, the full variable domain reads DAMVIQNPRYQVTQFGKPVTLSCSQTLNHNVMYWYQQKSSQAPKLLFHYYDKDFNNEADTPDNFQSRRPNTSFCFLDIRSPGLGDTAMYLCATGQQGWEQYFGPGTRLTVT.

This clonotype was observed a few times. The genes are TRBV14 and TRBJ2-1; D may be TRBD1 (6 bases). The CDR3 sequence is 14 residues long. Germline CDR1 SGHDN, CDR2 FVKESK. V gave up 1 base and J gave up 14 bases, with 18 bases separating them. CDR3 residues: CASSQAIYRAKEFF. CDR3 DNA: TGTGCCAGCAGCCAAGCGATCTACAGGGCTAAGGAGTTCTTC.

The J gene is TRBJ2-5, the V gene TRBV7-2; a weak D match, TRBD1 (6 bases). The germline V and J ends were trimmed by 4 bases and 0 bases, with 9 bases remaining between them. Germline CDR1 and CDR2: SGHTA and FQGNSA. CDR3 size: 14 residues. The CDR3: CASSSQGYQETQYF. DNA for the CDR3: TGTGCCAGCAGCTCACAGGGTTACCAAGAGACCCAGTACTTC.

The chain couples TRBV7-8 to TRBJ2-7, with 8 bases fitting TRBD1. The V gene end was trimmed by 2 bases and the J gene end by 6 bases; junction bases not matched to a gene: 9. The CDR3 spans 15 residues. Germline V gene lookup returns CDR1 SGHVS and CDR2 FQNEAQ. The CDR3 region has the DNA TGTGCCAGCAGCTTATTCCAGGGGGCGGCGGTCGAGCAGTACTTC. It yields the protein CASSLFQGAAVEQYF. Using reference TRBV7-8 and TRBJ2-7 for the parts outside the CDR3, the full variable domain is GAGVSQSPRYKVAKRGQDVALRCDPISGHVSLFWYQQALGQGPEFLTYFQNEAQLDKSGLPSDRFFAERPEGSVSTLKIQRTQQEDSAVYLCASSLFQGAAVEQYFGPGTRLTVT.

The chain recombines TRBV12-3 or TRBV12-4 with TRBJ1-5; TRBD1 is a possible D gene (5 bases). V lost 1 base to trimming and J lost 1 base, with 11 bases between them. The CDR3 covers 16 residues. The CDR3 reads CASSLGGVASNQPQHF. CDR3 sequence (DNA): TGTGCCAGCAGTTTAGGGGGGGTAGCGAGCAATCAGCCCCAGCATTTT.

The chain joins TRBV10-3 to TRBJ2-3, with TRBD2 matching 13 bases. J lost 2 bases, V lost 4 bases, and 3 bases had no gene match. Germline V CDR1 and CDR2: ENHRY, SYGVKD. The CDR3 extends over 16 amino acids. CDR3 region: CAISGGTSGDTDTQYF. CDR3 DNA sequence: TGTGCCATCAGTGGTGGGACTAGCGGGGACACAGATACGCAGTATTTT.

In this sample, this clonotype turned up once. The rearrangement joins TRBV2 to TRBJ2-3, with D possibly being TRBD2 (5 bases). The germline V gene has CDR1 SNHLY and CDR2 FYNNEI. The CDR3 is made up of 14 amino acids. Trimming removed 7 bases from V and 1 base from J, with 12 bases in between. The CDR3 here is CASTEGGGTDTQYF. In nucleotides, the CDR3 is TGTGCCAGCACAGAAGGAGGTGGCACAGATACGCAGTATTTT.

This clonotype has at least ten counts. The chain couples TRBV18 to TRBJ1-3, with a tentative D call TRBD1 (5 bases). The CDR3 runs 16 residues. Germline assignment: CDR1 KGHSH and CDR2 LQKENI. Trimming shortened V by 6 bases and J by 0 bases, and 15 bases separated the two germline ends. Here the CDR3 DNA reads TGTGCCAGCTCCGAAGCGGGGCGGTCCTCTGGAAACACCATATATTTT. This encodes CASSEAGRSSGNTIYF. Full variable domain (rest looked up from reference TRBV18 and TRBJ1-3): NAGVMQNPRHLVRRRGQEARLRCSPMKGHSHVYWYRQLPEEGLKFMVYLQKENIIDESGMPKERFSAEFPKEGPSILRIQQVVRGDSAAYFCASSEAGRSSGNTIYFGEGSWLTVV.

This clonotype was picked up a small number of times. This chain connects TRBV28 to TRBJ1-6; D remains unclear. Germline V lookup: CDR1 MDHEN, CDR2 SYDVKM. This CDR3 spans 16 amino acids. The germline V and J ends were trimmed by 5 bases and 0 bases, with 11 bases remaining between them. This chain's CDR3 is CASSTDGSSYNSPLHF. The CDR3 DNA reads as TGTGCCAGCAGTACGGACGGGAGCTCCTATAATTCACCCCTCCACTTT.

At least ten counts were recorded for this clonotype. The gene calls are TRBV29-1 and TRBJ2-2, with D possibly matching TRBD2 (6 bases). V was shortened by 4 bases and J by 6 bases, with 12 bases between the two germline ends. The length of the CDR3 is 13 residues. Germline CDR1 SQVTM, CDR2 ANQGSEA. The CDR3 DNA is TGCAGCGTTGGGGGAGGCGTAGCCGGGGAGCTGTTTTTT. Translated: CSVGGGVAGELFF.

This clonotype showed up just a few times. The chain is built from TRBV24-1 and TRBJ2-1; 7 positions agree with TRBD2. The CDR3 runs 15 residues. Germline V gives CDR1 KGHDR, CDR2 SFDVKD. Trimming at V came to 6 bases and at J to 5 bases, leaving 9 bases not matched to a gene. CDR3 sequence: CATSMGGGRNNEQFF. The DNA for the CDR3 is TGTGCCACCAGTATGGGCGGGGGTCGGAACAATGAGCAGTTCTTC.